This is a list of T cell receptor beta chains from one sample in a study of T cell responses to AZD1222 COVID-19 vaccine. The table came from immunoSEQ multiplex PCR; TCRdb's copy has only in-frame clones and leaves some out. The sample shows some 71,000 clones, around 84% of them seen only once. This specimen was peripheral blood, taken on day 0 of AZD1222 vaccination. Source of these receptors: an adult in good health. Both conserved end residues are part of each CDR3. Fields, in order: J gene, D gene, V gene, clone size, CDR3 protein, CDR3 DNA. The D gene is left open where the match is weak. Rows give clone size only sometimes, using once, few, many, or a class for an expanded clone.

TRBJ2-2,-,TRBV25-1,-,CASSEGAVGNTGELFF,TGTGCCAGCAGTGAAGGCGCTGTAGGGAACACCGGGGAGCTGTTTTTT
TRBJ2-3,-,TRBV6-5,-,CASSYRRGPTDTQYF,TGTGCCAGCAGTTACCGGCGGGGGCCGACAGATACGCAGTATTTT
TRBJ1-1,-,TRBV28,-,CASSLWADGADF,-
TRBJ2-1,TRBD2,TRBV28,-,CASSFSGGALNEQFF,TGTGCCAGCAGTTTTAGCGGGGGGGCGCTCAATGAGCAGTTCTTC
TRBJ1-1,-,TRBV28,-,CASGRANTEAFF,TGTGCCAGCGGCCGGGCGAACACTGAAGCTTTCTTT
TRBJ2-1,-,TRBV27,once,CASSSQQGYNEQFF,TGTGCCAGCAGTAGCCAACAGGGCTACAATGAGCAGTTCTTC
TRBJ2-7,TRBD1,TRBV12-3/TRBV12-4,-,CASGQGEYEQYF,TGTGCCAGCGGGCAGGGGGAGTACGAGCAGTACTTC
TRBJ2-5,TRBD2,TRBV5-1,-,CASSWTRASGETQYF,TGCGCCAGCAGCTGGACAAGGGCTAGCGGGGAGACCCAGTACTTC
TRBJ1-4,-,TRBV18,-,CASSPDVWRPNEKLFF,TGTGCCAGCTCACCCGACGTTTGGAGACCTAATGAAAAACTGTTTTTT
TRBJ1-1,-,TRBV29-1,-,CSVGRGVMNTEAFF,TGCAGCGTTGGCAGGGGAGTTATGAACACTGAAGCTTTCTTT
TRBJ2-7,-,TRBV19,-,CASSEQVRGNEQYF,TGTGCCAGTAGCGAACAGGTTAGAGGGAACGAGCAGTACTTC
TRBJ2-7,-,TRBV4-2,-,CASSQGFLRARSSYEQYF,TGTGCCAGCAGCCAGGGTTTTTTGAGGGCCCGGAGCTCCTACGAGCAGTACTTC
TRBJ1-1,TRBD1,TRBV11-2,-,CASSLFRGFDNTEAFF,TGTGCCAGCAGCTTATTCAGGGGGTTCGATAACACTGAAGCTTTCTTT
TRBJ2-7,-,TRBV12-3/TRBV12-4,-,CASRRDTYEQYF,TGTGCCAGCAGACGGGACACCTACGAGCAGTACTTC